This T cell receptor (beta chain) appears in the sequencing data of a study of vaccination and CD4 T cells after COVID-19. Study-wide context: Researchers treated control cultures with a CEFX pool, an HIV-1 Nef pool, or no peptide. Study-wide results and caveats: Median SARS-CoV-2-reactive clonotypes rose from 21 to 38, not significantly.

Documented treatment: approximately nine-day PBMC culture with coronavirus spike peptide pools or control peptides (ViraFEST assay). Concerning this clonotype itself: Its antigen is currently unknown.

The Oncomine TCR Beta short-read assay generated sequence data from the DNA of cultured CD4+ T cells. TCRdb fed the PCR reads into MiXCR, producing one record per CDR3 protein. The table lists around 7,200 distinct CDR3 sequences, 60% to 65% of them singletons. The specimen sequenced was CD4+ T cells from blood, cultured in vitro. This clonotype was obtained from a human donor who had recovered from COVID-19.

The DNA for the CDR3 is TGTGCCAGCAGCTTAGGAGGTGGGCCAAGCTATGGCTACACCTTC. The encoded protein is CASSLGGGPSYGYTF. J is TRBJ1-2 and V is TRBV11-3; D unclear. This CDR3 has 15 residues. Germline V gives CDR1 SGHNT, CDR2 YENEEA. The V end was cut by 1 base, the J end by 4 bases, with 13 bases between.